This TCR beta chain was captured in a study of blood T cell repertoires in COVID-19. Overall study context: Acute and convalescent COVID-19 specimens originated in the United States, Italy and Spain. T cells, B-cell-depleted T cells, or PBMCs supplied cDNA or gDNA.

In the authors' workflow: Estimation of nucleated cell counts was performed using reference gene primer amplification. This table comes from immunoSEQ multiplex PCR, and its TCRdb copy is limited to in-frame clones, with some not included. V, J and clone size derive from that table, while D and trimming were established from the DNA sequence. The data show about 170,000 clones, with roughly 84% seen just once and 1% to 1.5% held by the top ten. Looked up from germline, CDR1 is SGHNT and CDR2 is YYREEE (reference sequence). The length of the CDR3 is 15 residues. Trimming removed 4 bases at V and 5 bases at J, with 18 bases between.

The sequencing sample was made of peripheral blood. The genes are TRBV5-4 and TRBJ1-2; D is uncertain. The origin of this receptor is a man between 60 and 75 years old who had recovered from COVID-19. The CDR3 protein is CASSTYLSSFYGYTF. CDR3 DNA: TGTGCCAGCAGCACATACCTCTCCTCCTTTTATGGCTACACCTTC.